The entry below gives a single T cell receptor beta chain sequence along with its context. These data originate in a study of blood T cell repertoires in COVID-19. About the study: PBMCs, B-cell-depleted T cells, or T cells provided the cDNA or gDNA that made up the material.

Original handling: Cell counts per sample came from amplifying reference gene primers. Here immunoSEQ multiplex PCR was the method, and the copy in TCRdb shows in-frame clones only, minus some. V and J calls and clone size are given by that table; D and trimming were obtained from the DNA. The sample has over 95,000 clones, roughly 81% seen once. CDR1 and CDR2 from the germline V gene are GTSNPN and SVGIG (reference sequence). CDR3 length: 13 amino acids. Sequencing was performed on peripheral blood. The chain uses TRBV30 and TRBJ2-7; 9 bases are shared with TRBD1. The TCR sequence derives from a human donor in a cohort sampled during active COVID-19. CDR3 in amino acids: CARAGTGTHEQYF. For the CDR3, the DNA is TGTGCTCGAGCCGGGACAGGGACCCACGAGCAGTACTTC.